This is a list of T cell receptor beta chains from one sample in a study of graft-versus-host responses after intestinal transplantation. Profiled with immunoSEQ multiplex PCR; TCRdb holds only in-frame clones, not every one. The sample lists around 93,000 clones, 80% to 95% occurring once. Their target antigens are unknown. The sequenced sample was unstimulated CD8+ T cells sorted from spleen or lymph node cells, obtained before intestinal transplant. Receptors originate from a human donor who received an intestinal transplant. Both conserved end residues are part of each CDR3. The order of the fields is D gene, clone size, V gene, J gene, CDR3 DNA, CDR3 protein. The D gene is left open where the match is weak. Rows give clone size only sometimes, using once, few, many, or a class for an expanded clone.

>-|-|TRBV11-2|TRBJ2-5
TGTGCCAGCAGCTTAGTAGGCCCCGGGGGCCTGGAGACCCAGTACTTC
CASSLVGPGGLETQYF
>-|once|TRBV2|TRBJ1-4
TGTGCCAGCAGTGTCCGACGGACAACTAATGAAAAACTGTTTTTT
CASSVRRTTNEKLFF
>-|-|TRBV5-3|TRBJ1-5
TGTGCCAGAAGCTTGGATCAGGAGCAGCCCCAGCATTTT
CARSLDQEQPQHF
>-|-|TRBV18|TRBJ2-3
TGTGCCAGCGCTGCATTAGGGCAAGGGGCCGATACGCAGTATTTT
CASAALGQGADTQYF
>TRBD2|-|TRBV11-2|TRBJ2-5
TGTGCCAGCAGGCTAGCGGGGGGAGAGACCCAGTACTTC
CASRLAGGETQYF
>TRBD1|-|TRBV6-7|TRBJ1-1
TGTGCCAGCAGTTACGTCGACAGGGTCAAACCGAACACTGAAGCTTTCTTT
CASSYVDRVKPNTEAFF
>TRBD2|-|TRBV9|TRBJ2-7
TGTGCCAGCAGCCCCGGGGGGTCCCGTGGCTACGAGCAGTACTTC
CASSPGGSRGYEQYF
>TRBD1|-|TRBV5-1|TRBJ1-1
TGCGCCAGCAGGTCACCCGGGACAGCGAACACTGAAGCTTTCTTT
CASRSPGTANTEAFF
>-|-|TRBV7-9|TRBJ2-1
TGTGCCAGCAGCTTAGCAGGGAACAATGAGCAGTTCTTC
CASSLAGNNEQFF
>-|-|TRBV7-9|TRBJ2-7
TGTGCCAGCAGCTCCACCTCGGGCGAGCAGTACTTC
CASSSTSGEQYF
>-|-|TRBV15|TRBJ1-5
TGTGCCACCAGCAGAGATCGGTCGGGGGCAAATCAGCCCCAGCATTTT
CATSRDRSGANQPQHF
>-|-|TRBV7-9|TRBJ1-6
TGTGCCAGCAGCCCAGACAGAGGTTATAATTCACCCCTCCACTTT
CASSPDRGYNSPLHF
>-|-|TRBV7-9|TRBJ1-2
TGTGCCAGCAGCTTAGAGGCCAGCCCCAATGACTATGGCTACACCTTC
CASSLEASPNDYGYTF
>-|-|TRBV19|TRBJ2-5
TGTGCCAGTAGTATGGGCGGCAGCCAAGAGACCCAGTACTTC
CASSMGGSQETQYF
>-|-|TRBV20-1|TRBJ1-2
TGCAGTGCTCTAAATGCGGTTGACTACACCTTC
CSALNAVDYTF
>-|-|TRBV9|TRBJ2-7
TGTGCCAGCAGCGTAGAGGGCTACTCCTACGAGCAGTACTTC
CASSVEGYSYEQYF
>-|-|TRBV14|TRBJ2-7
TGTGCCAGCAGCCAAGGGGAAGTGACGCCGACTTCCTACGAGCAGTACTTC
CASSQGEVTPTSYEQYF
>-|-|TRBV7-9|TRBJ2-3
TGTGCCAGCAGCTTAGCTCGACTACCACGTCGCACAGATACGCAGTATTTT
CASSLARLPRRTDTQYF
>TRBD2|-|TRBV7-6|TRBJ2-1
TGTGCCAGCAGCTTAGCGTGGGGGACTAGCTCCTACAATGAGCAGTTCTTC
CASSLAWGTSSYNEQFF
>-|once|TRBV19|TRBJ1-2
TGTGCCAGTTTGCAGGGTCACTATGGCTACACCTTC
CASLQGHYGYTF
>-|-|TRBV14|TRBJ2-3
TGTGCCAGCAGCCAATTGGCCACCTTGGTAGCAGATACGCAGTATTTT
CASSQLATLVADTQYF
>-|-|TRBV2|TRBJ2-1
TGTGCCAGACCAGGTCAGGGCAATGAGCAGTTCTTC
CARPGQGNEQFF
>TRBD1|-|TRBV5-4|TRBJ2-1
TGTGCCAGCAGCTCGGGACAGGGGTACTACAATGAGCAGTTCTTC
CASSSGQGYYNEQFF
>TRBD1|once|TRBV9|TRBJ2-3
TGTGCCAGCAGCGCCCAGGGGGCCCTCGTGACAGATACGCAGTATTTT
CASSAQGALVTDTQYF
>-|-|TRBV5-1|TRBJ1-1
TGCGCCAGCAGCTTAAACACTGAAGCTTTCTTT
CASSLNTEAFF
>-|-|TRBV11-2|TRBJ2-7
TGTGCCAGCAGCGTAGGGGGAGGGACTATTTACGAGCAGTACTTC
CASSVGGGTIYEQYF
>-|-|TRBV25-1|TRBJ1-5
TGTGCCAGCAGAGATAACAGTGGCGCTCAGCCCCAGCATTTT
CASRDNSGAQPQHF
>TRBD2|-|TRBV4-2|TRBJ2-7
TGTGCCAGCAGCCCTCCCATAGCGGGGTCCTACGAGCAGTACTTC
CASSPPIAGSYEQYF
>TRBD2|-|TRBV7-3|TRBJ2-7
TGTGCCAGCAGCTTAACCGGGACTAGCGTCCACGAGCAGTACTTC
CASSLTGTSVHEQYF